Sequencing of this TCR beta chain was carried out in a study of metastatic and nonmetastatic thyroid tumors. For the study at large: Repertoires from blood and tumor or nodule tissue of malignant and benign thyroid patients were compared.

Thyroid surgery was preceded by no treatment in any patient. Original methodology: Across clinicopathological groups, CDR3 differences served as the basis for building a distant-metastasis classifier for papillary thyroid cancer. Using MiXCR, TCRdb re-called clones from the PCR reads. TCRdb's processing, not the authors', yielded these V and J calls. The sample yields about 22,000 clones, 36% seen once. Overall study results and limits: Reported TCR beta diversity, measured in blood and tumor, was significantly higher for malignant thyroid tumors than for benign nodules.

This CDR3 region has 17 residues. V was clipped by 2 bases and J by 3 bases; unmatched bases: 9. Germline V gene data show CDR1 as SEHNR and CDR2 as FQNEAQ (reference sequence). This clone was seen at least ten times. Its antigen remains unknown. The gene calls are TRBV7-9 and TRBJ1-4; TRBD1 matches at 7 bases. The receptor's source is a male donor with papillary thyroid cancer or a benign thyroid nodule (not recorded which). Some clones in this sample may be carry-over from other donors' samples. The material sequenced was blood. The CDR3 sequence is CASSLPTGREANEKLFF. The CDR3 DNA reads TGTGCCAGCAGCTTACCGACAGGGAGGGAGGCTAATGAAAAACTGTTTTTT.